The following is a T cell receptor beta chain sequence with its context. What it binds is unknown. The data were taken from a study of siplizumab effects on memory and regulatory T cells. Regarding the study as a whole: Tregs proliferating in siplizumab cultures lacked confirmation of their suppressive function.

The CDR3 has 13 amino acids. From germline, CDR1 is MNHEY and CDR2 SMNVEV (reference sequence). V gave up 6 bases and J gave up 3 bases, with 6 bases separating them. Assaying covered 100,000 or so TCR templates per sample. Measured with immunoSEQ multiplex PCR; TCRdb has only the in-frame clones, and not every one. The sample contains roughly 56,000 clones, just over 90% of which appear only once. The sequenced sample consisted of CD8+ T cells sorted from blood. This clonotype was obtained from a human donor in good health. The chain couples TRBV27 to TRBJ2-6; D gene unclear. The CDR3 DNA sequence: TGTGCCAGCAGAACTTATGGGGCCAACGTCCTGACTTTC. It encodes CASRTYGANVLTF.